The text below deals with one T cell receptor (beta chain). The data stem from a study of blood T cell repertoires in COVID-19. Study-level background: Samples of COVID-19 (acute and convalescent) were obtained from the United States, Italy and Spain. In each case, the material was cDNA or gDNA derived from T cells, B-cell-depleted T cells, or PBMCs.

Germline values: CDR1 SNHLY, CDR2 FYNNEI. Trimming took 10 bases from V and 6 from J; bases not matched to a gene: 11. This CDR3 comprises 13 residues. Original analysis: Estimated nucleated cell counts came from reference gene primer amplification. Libraries were prepared by immunoSEQ multiplex PCR; TCRdb keeps only in-frame clonotypes and omits some of them. V and J calls and clone size follow that table, whereas D and trimming were derived from the DNA. The table lists 50,000 to 55,000 clones, approximately 87% of them singletons. The material sequenced was peripheral blood. This TCR came from a man aged 45-60 years with acute or convalescent COVID-19. The rearrangement links TRBV2 to TRBJ2-5, with 7 bases aligning to TRBD1. In DNA, the CDR3 is TGTGCCATCCGCGAGAGACAGGGACAGACCCAGTACTTC. This codes for CAIRERQGQTQYF.